This is a list of T cell receptor beta chains from one sample in a study of cytomegalovirus exposure and HLA in healthy donors. Clones were read by immunoSEQ multiplex PCR, and TCRdb kept only the in-frame ones, dropping some. The sample yields a few hundred thousand clones, roughly four fifths seen once. The source material was PBMCs. The receptors here all came from a woman between 50 and 59 years old in good health and CMV-seropositive. CDR3s include the opening cysteine and the closing phenylalanine or tryptophan. The D gene is left open where the match is weak. A clone size is listed for some rows: how often the clone was seen (once, few, many), or a class if it is expanded.

v_gene: TRBV6-1; j_gene: TRBJ1-3; d_gene: TRBD1; abundance: -; CDR3aa: CASSLDRTGNTIYF; CDR3nt: TGTGCCAGCAGTCTGGACAGGACTGGAAACACCATATATTTT
v_gene: TRBV5-6; j_gene: TRBJ1-6; d_gene: -; abundance: -; CDR3aa: CASSQGTLNSPLHF; CDR3nt: TGTGCCAGCAGCCAGGGGACACTTAATTCACCCCTCCACTTT
v_gene: TRBV6-1; j_gene: TRBJ1-1; d_gene: -; abundance: -; CDR3aa: CASREAGEGETEAFF; CDR3nt: TGTGCCAGCAGAGAAGCGGGGGAGGGGGAAACTGAAGCTTTCTTT
v_gene: TRBV9; j_gene: TRBJ2-7; d_gene: -; abundance: -; CDR3aa: CASSVGSRGYEQYF; CDR3nt: TGTGCCAGCAGCGTAGGGTCAAGGGGCTACGAGCAGTACTTC
v_gene: TRBV7-3; j_gene: TRBJ1-2; d_gene: TRBD1; abundance: -; CDR3aa: CASSNPGQGGGGYTF; CDR3nt: TGTGCCAGCAGCAACCCGGGACAGGGAGGGGGTGGCTACACCTTC
v_gene: TRBV29-1; j_gene: TRBJ2-2; d_gene: TRBD2; abundance: -; CDR3aa: CSVSSGENTGELFF; CDR3nt: TGCAGCGTTTCTAGCGGGGAGAACACCGGGGAGCTGTTTTTT
v_gene: TRBV6-6; j_gene: TRBJ1-1; d_gene: -; abundance: few; CDR3aa: CASSYSISRGEAFF; CDR3nt: TGTGCCAGCAGTTACTCGATCAGCAGGGGTGAAGCTTTCTTT
v_gene: TRBV9; j_gene: TRBJ1-6; d_gene: TRBD1; abundance: once; CDR3aa: CASSARDRGLSPLHF; CDR3nt: TGTGCCAGCAGCGCCCGAGACAGGGGTTTATCACCCCTCCACTTT
v_gene: TRBV5-1; j_gene: TRBJ1-2; d_gene: -; abundance: -; CDR3aa: CASSFGVRYGYTF; CDR3nt: TGCGCCAGCAGCTTCGGGGTACGGTATGGCTACACCTTC
v_gene: TRBV18; j_gene: TRBJ2-1; d_gene: -; abundance: once; CDR3aa: CASSQGGLVNNEQFF; CDR3nt: TGTGCCAGCTCACAAGGAGGACTGGTTAACAATGAGCAGTTCTTC
v_gene: TRBV28; j_gene: TRBJ1-3; d_gene: -; abundance: -; CDR3aa: CASRLRGGNTIYF; CDR3nt: TGTGCCAGCAGGCTCCGGGGGGGGAACACCATATATTTT
v_gene: TRBV7-9; j_gene: TRBJ1-2; d_gene: TRBD1; abundance: once; CDR3aa: CASSDHRGHNYGYTF; CDR3nt: TGTGCCAGCAGCGATCACAGGGGGCATAACTATGGCTACACCTTC
v_gene: TRBV11-1; j_gene: TRBJ2-3; d_gene: TRBD1; abundance: -; CDR3aa: CASSSTTGKGTDTQYF; CDR3nt: TGTGCCAGCAGCTCTACGACAGGGAAGGGCACAGATACGCAGTATTTT
v_gene: TRBV5-1; j_gene: TRBJ2-7; d_gene: TRBD1; abundance: -; CDR3aa: CASTLGVGGPYEQYF; CDR3nt: TGCGCCAGCACCTTGGGCGTAGGGGGCCCCTACGAGCAGTACTTC
v_gene: TRBV28; j_gene: TRBJ1-4; d_gene: -; abundance: -; CDR3aa: CASSGALGPNEKLFF; CDR3nt: TGTGCCAGCAGTGGGGCCCTTGGACCGAATGAAAAACTGTTTTTT
v_gene: TRBV7-9; j_gene: TRBJ2-5; d_gene: -; abundance: -; CDR3aa: CSSSLVGISPYF; CDR3nt: TGTTCCAGCAGCTTAGTCGGGATCTCCCCGTACTTC
v_gene: TRBV4-1; j_gene: TRBJ1-1; d_gene: -; abundance: few; CDR3aa: CASSQPDRNTEAFF; CDR3nt: TGCGCCAGCAGCCAACCCGACAGGAACACTGAAGCTTTCTTT
v_gene: TRBV30; j_gene: TRBJ2-7; d_gene: TRBD1; abundance: -; CDR3aa: CAWKTGTYEQYF; CDR3nt: TGTGCCTGGAAGACAGGGACCTACGAGCAGTACTTC
v_gene: TRBV6-6; j_gene: TRBJ2-7; d_gene: TRBD1; abundance: -; CDR3aa: CASSLGTGSVYEQYF; CDR3nt: TGTGCCAGCAGTCTAGGGACAGGGAGTGTCTACGAGCAGTACTTC
v_gene: TRBV4-2; j_gene: TRBJ2-4; d_gene: -; abundance: -; CDR3aa: CASSQEISDTRDF; CDR3nt: TGTGCCAGCAGCCAAGAAATTAGCGACACACGGGACTTC
v_gene: TRBV6-5; j_gene: TRBJ1-5; d_gene: -; abundance: -; CDR3aa: CASSYSSLSQPQHF; CDR3nt: TGTGCCAGCAGTTACTCGAGCTTATCCCAGCCCCAGCATTTT
v_gene: TRBV12-5; j_gene: TRBJ2-7; d_gene: -; abundance: -; CDR3aa: CASALSSGTQYEQYF; CDR3nt: TGTGCTAGTGCCCTATCCTCCGGGACACAGTACGAGCAGTACTTC
v_gene: TRBV5-6; j_gene: TRBJ1-3; d_gene: -; abundance: -; CDR3aa: CASSSAGQSGNTIYF; CDR3nt: TGTGCCAGCAGCTCTGCAGGGCAATCTGGAAACACCATATATTTT
v_gene: TRBV30; j_gene: TRBJ1-5; d_gene: -; abundance: -; CDR3aa: CAWSVPGSISNQPQHF; CDR3nt: TGTGCCTGGAGTGTTCCAGGGTCAATTAGCAATCAGCCCCAGCATTTT
v_gene: TRBV5-6; j_gene: TRBJ2-1; d_gene: -; abundance: -; CDR3aa: CASSLGGVSYNEQFF; CDR3nt: TGTGCCAGCAGCTTGGGCGGGGTGTCCTACAATGAGCAGTTCTTC
v_gene: TRBV7-7; j_gene: TRBJ2-2; d_gene: TRBD1; abundance: few; CDR3aa: CASSLDRGTGELFF; CDR3nt: TGTGCCAGCAGTTTAGACAGGGGTACCGGGGAGCTGTTTTTT
v_gene: TRBV13; j_gene: TRBJ2-2; d_gene: -; abundance: -; CDR3aa: CASRPRTLNTGELFF; CDR3nt: TGTGCCAGCAGACCTAGGACTTTGAACACCGGGGAGCTGTTTTTT
v_gene: TRBV4-1; j_gene: TRBJ2-1; d_gene: TRBD2; abundance: -; CDR3aa: CASSQEGASGGLYSNEQFF; CDR3nt: TGCGCCAGCAGCCAAGAGGGGGCTAGCGGGGGCCTCTATTCCAATGAGCAGTTCTTC
v_gene: TRBV5-6; j_gene: TRBJ1-6; d_gene: -; abundance: -; CDR3aa: CASSPGTSNSPLHF; CDR3nt: TGTGCCAGCAGCCCCGGGACTTCTAATTCACCCCTCCACTTT
v_gene: TRBV6-1; j_gene: TRBJ1-5; d_gene: -; abundance: once; CDR3aa: CASSSAAGLNQPQHF; CDR3nt: TGTGCCAGCAGTTCCGCGGCAGGGCTAAATCAGCCCCAGCATTTT
v_gene: TRBV7-8; j_gene: TRBJ1-1; d_gene: -; abundance: -; CDR3aa: CASSLAPGLNTEAFF; CDR3nt: TGTGCCAGCAGCTTAGCTCCAGGGCTAAACACTGAAGCTTTCTTT
v_gene: TRBV19; j_gene: TRBJ2-5; d_gene: TRBD2; abundance: -; CDR3aa: CASSQTSGSQETQYF; CDR3nt: TGTGCCAGTAGTCAGACTAGCGGATCCCAAGAGACCCAGTACTTC
v_gene: TRBV11-3; j_gene: TRBJ1-1; d_gene: -; abundance: -; CDR3aa: CASSLGGGRGGTEAFF; CDR3nt: TGTGCCAGCAGCTTGGGAGGGGGACGAGGAGGCACTGAAGCTTTCTTT
v_gene: TRBV6-6; j_gene: TRBJ1-1; d_gene: -; abundance: -; CDR3aa: CATTFPGNTEAFF; CDR3nt: TGTGCCACCACTTTTCCGGGTAACACTGAAGCTTTCTTT
v_gene: TRBV7-9; j_gene: TRBJ2-2; d_gene: -; abundance: -; CDR3aa: CASSLLGGGELFF; CDR3nt: TGTGCCAGCAGCTTACTTGGCGGCGGGGAGCTGTTTTTT
v_gene: TRBV29-1; j_gene: TRBJ1-1; d_gene: TRBD1; abundance: -; CDR3aa: CSVDRTGGVTEAFF; CDR3nt: TGCAGCGTTGACCGGACAGGGGGGGTCACTGAAGCTTTCTTT
v_gene: TRBV7-9; j_gene: TRBJ1-5; d_gene: -; abundance: -; CDR3aa: CASSLWEGSANQPQHF; CDR3nt: TGTGCCAGCAGCTTATGGGAGGGTTCGGCCAATCAGCCCCAGCATTTT
v_gene: TRBV28; j_gene: TRBJ2-2; d_gene: -; abundance: once; CDR3aa: CASSLLQLGDTGELFF; CDR3nt: TGTGCCAGCAGTTTATTGCAACTCGGGGATACCGGGGAGCTGTTTTTT
v_gene: TRBV6-1; j_gene: TRBJ1-1; d_gene: TRBD1; abundance: -; CDR3aa: CASSKGQGVAHTEAFF; CDR3nt: TGTGCCAGCAGTAAAGGACAGGGGGTAGCGCACACTGAAGCTTTCTTT
v_gene: TRBV27; j_gene: TRBJ1-4; d_gene: -; abundance: -; CDR3aa: CASSLGSRTFNEKLFF; CDR3nt: TGTGCCAGCAGTTTGGGTTCGAGGACTTTTAATGAAAAACTGTTTTTT
v_gene: TRBV11-2; j_gene: TRBJ2-2; d_gene: -; abundance: -; CDR3aa: CASSLDRNTGELFF; CDR3nt: TGTGCCAGCAGCTTAGACAGGAACACCGGGGAGCTGTTTTTT
v_gene: TRBV11-2; j_gene: TRBJ1-1; d_gene: TRBD1; abundance: -; CDR3aa: CASSRDAMTGLPEAFF; CDR3nt: TGTGCCAGCAGCAGAGACGCCATGACAGGGTTACCTGAAGCTTTCTTT
v_gene: TRBV5-1; j_gene: TRBJ1-2; d_gene: TRBD1; abundance: -; CDR3aa: CASSLLPGQSYGYTF; CDR3nt: TGCGCCAGCAGCTTGTTACCGGGACAGAGCTATGGCTACACCTTC
v_gene: TRBV7-6; j_gene: TRBJ1-4; d_gene: -; abundance: -; CDR3aa: CASSFHRDNEKLFF; CDR3nt: TGTGCCAGCAGCTTCCACAGGGATAATGAAAAACTGTTTTTT
v_gene: TRBV6-6; j_gene: TRBJ2-7; d_gene: TRBD1; abundance: -; CDR3aa: CASSAPGQEAEQYF; CDR3nt: TGTGCCAGCAGCGCCCCGGGACAGGAGGCCGAGCAGTACTTC
v_gene: TRBV6-1; j_gene: TRBJ1-1; d_gene: -; abundance: -; CDR3aa: CASIRQVGDTEAFF; CDR3nt: TGTGCCAGCATTAGACAGGTGGGGGACACTGAAGCTTTCTTT
v_gene: TRBV27; j_gene: TRBJ1-1; d_gene: -; abundance: -; CDR3aa: CASSLAGQGNTEAFF; CDR3nt: TGTGCCAGCAGTTTAGCAGGACAAGGGAACACTGAAGCTTTCTTT
v_gene: TRBV2; j_gene: TRBJ2-1; d_gene: TRBD1; abundance: -; CDR3aa: CASSQDRDVGNEQFF; CDR3nt: TGTGCCAGCAGTCAAGACAGGGATGTTGGCAATGAGCAGTTCTTC
v_gene: TRBV7-8; j_gene: TRBJ1-6; d_gene: -; abundance: -; CDR3aa: CASSLGGGVGDNSPLHF; CDR3nt: TGTGCCAGCAGCTTAGGAGGGGGGGTGGGGGATAATTCACCCCTCCACTTT
v_gene: TRBV6-5; j_gene: TRBJ1-2; d_gene: -; abundance: -; CDR3aa: CASSYGGVGYGYTF; CDR3nt: TGTGCCAGCAGTTACGGGGGGGTTGGTTATGGCTACACCTTC
v_gene: TRBV18; j_gene: TRBJ2-7; d_gene: TRBD2; abundance: -; CDR3aa: CASSPPGLAGTYEQYF; CDR3nt: TGTGCCAGCTCACCGCCGGGACTAGCGGGAACCTACGAGCAGTACTTC
v_gene: TRBV2; j_gene: TRBJ1-6; d_gene: -; abundance: -; CDR3aa: CASSEGGRGNSPLHF; CDR3nt: TGTGCCAGCAGTGAAGGCGGCAGAGGTAATTCACCCCTCCACTTT
v_gene: TRBV15; j_gene: TRBJ2-1; d_gene: TRBD1; abundance: -; CDR3aa: CATSRVADRGLGNEQFF; CDR3nt: TGTGCCACCAGCAGAGTGGCGGACAGGGGGCTTGGCAATGAGCAGTTCTTC
v_gene: TRBV6-1; j_gene: TRBJ1-2; d_gene: TRBD1; abundance: -; CDR3aa: CASRRTGNNYGYTF; CDR3nt: TGTGCCAGCAGGCGGACAGGCAATAACTATGGCTACACCTTC